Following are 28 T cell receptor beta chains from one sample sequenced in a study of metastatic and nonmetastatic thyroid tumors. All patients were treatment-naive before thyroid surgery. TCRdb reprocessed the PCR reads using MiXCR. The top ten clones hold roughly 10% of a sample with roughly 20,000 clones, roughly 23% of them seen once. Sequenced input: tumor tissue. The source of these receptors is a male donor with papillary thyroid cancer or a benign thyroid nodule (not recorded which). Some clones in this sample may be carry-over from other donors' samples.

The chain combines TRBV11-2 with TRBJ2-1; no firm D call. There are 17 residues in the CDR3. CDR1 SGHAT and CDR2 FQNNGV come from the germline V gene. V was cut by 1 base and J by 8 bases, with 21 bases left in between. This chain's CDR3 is CASSLGLLGSLLDEQFF. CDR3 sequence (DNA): TGTGCCAGCAGCTTAGGTCTCCTCGGGTCGCTGTTGGATGAGCAGTTCTTC.

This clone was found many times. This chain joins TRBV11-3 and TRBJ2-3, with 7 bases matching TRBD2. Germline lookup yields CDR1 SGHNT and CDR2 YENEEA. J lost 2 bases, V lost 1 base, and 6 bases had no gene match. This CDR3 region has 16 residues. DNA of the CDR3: TGTGCCAGCAGCTTAGTTAGCGGGTCTGCCACAGATACGCAGTATTTT. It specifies CASSLVSGSATDTQYF.

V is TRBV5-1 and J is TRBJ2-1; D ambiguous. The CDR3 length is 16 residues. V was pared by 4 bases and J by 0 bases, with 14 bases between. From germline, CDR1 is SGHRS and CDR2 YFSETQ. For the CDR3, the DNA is TGCGCCAGCAGCCCCTTCCCACTGTGCTCCTACAATGAGCAGTTCTTC. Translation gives CASSPFPLCSYNEQFF.

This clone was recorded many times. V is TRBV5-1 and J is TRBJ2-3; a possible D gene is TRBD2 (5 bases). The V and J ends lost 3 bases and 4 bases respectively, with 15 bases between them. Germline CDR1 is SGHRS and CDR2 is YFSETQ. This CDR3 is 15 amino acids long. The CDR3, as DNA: TGCGCCAGCAGCTGGGGAGACAAGGGCGCAGATACGCAGTATTTT. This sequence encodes CASSWGDKGADTQYF. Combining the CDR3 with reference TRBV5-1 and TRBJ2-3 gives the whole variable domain KAGVTQTPRYLIKTRGQQVTLSCSPISGHRSVSWYQQTPGQGLQFLFEYFSETQRNKGNFPGRFSGRQFSNSRSEMNVSTLELGDSALYLCASSWGDKGADTQYFGPGTRLTVL.

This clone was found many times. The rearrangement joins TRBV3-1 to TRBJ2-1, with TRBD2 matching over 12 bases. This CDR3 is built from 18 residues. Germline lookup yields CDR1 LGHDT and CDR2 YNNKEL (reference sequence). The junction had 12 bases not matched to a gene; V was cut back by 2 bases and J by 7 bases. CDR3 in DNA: TGTGCCAGCAGCCAATCCCCATGGACTAGCGGGAAACTGAATGAGCAGTTCTTC. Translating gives CASSQSPWTSGKLNEQFF.

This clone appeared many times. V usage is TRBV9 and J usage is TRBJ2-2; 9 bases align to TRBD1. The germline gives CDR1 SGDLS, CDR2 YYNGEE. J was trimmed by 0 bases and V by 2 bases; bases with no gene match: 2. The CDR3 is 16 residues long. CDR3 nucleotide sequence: TGTGCCAGCAGCGTTGGGACAGGGCCGAACACCGGGGAGCTGTTTTTT. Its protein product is CASSVGTGPNTGELFF.

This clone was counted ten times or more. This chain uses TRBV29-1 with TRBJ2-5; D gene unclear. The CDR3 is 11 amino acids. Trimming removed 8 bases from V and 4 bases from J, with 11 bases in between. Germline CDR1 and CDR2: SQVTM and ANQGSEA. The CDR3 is CSLGSGETQYF. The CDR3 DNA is TGCAGCCTGGGGTCGGGAGAGACCCAGTACTTC.

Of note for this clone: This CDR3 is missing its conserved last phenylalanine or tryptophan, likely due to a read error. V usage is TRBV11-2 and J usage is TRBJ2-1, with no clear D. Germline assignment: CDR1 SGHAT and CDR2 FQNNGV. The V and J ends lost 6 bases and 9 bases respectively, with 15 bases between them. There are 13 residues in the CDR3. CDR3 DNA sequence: TGTGCCAGCAGATACCTCCGGGTTAGTGAGCAGTTCCTC. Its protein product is CASRYLRVSEQFL.

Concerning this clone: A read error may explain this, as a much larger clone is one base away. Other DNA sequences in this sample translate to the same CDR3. The CDR3 is CSARPGLVRTEQFF. DNA for the CDR3: TGCAGTGCTAGGCCTGGACTAGTCAGGACTGAGCAGTTCTTC. The chain links TRBV20-1 to TRBJ2-1; 7 bases align to TRBD2. There are 14 residues in the CDR3. Unmatched junction bases numbered 11, after V lost 3 bases and J lost 9 bases. Germline values: CDR1 DFQATT, CDR2 SNEGSKA (reference sequence).

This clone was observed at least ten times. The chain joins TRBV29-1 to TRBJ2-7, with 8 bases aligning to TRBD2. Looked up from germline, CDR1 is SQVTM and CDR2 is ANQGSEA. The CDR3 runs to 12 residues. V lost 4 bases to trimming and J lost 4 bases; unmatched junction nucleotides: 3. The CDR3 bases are TGCAGCGTTGGGCAGCGGGGGTACGAGCAGTACTTC. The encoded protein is CSVGQRGYEQYF.

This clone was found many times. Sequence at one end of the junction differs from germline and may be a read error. The DNA for the CDR3 is TGTGCCAGCAATTTAGTGTGGGAGAAGGGGGATACGCAGTATTTT. This codes for CASNLVWEKGDTQYF. This rearrangement joins TRBV12-3 or TRBV12-4 to TRBJ2-3; tentatively, D is TRBD1 or TRBD2 (5 bases each). The CDR3 consists of 15 residues.

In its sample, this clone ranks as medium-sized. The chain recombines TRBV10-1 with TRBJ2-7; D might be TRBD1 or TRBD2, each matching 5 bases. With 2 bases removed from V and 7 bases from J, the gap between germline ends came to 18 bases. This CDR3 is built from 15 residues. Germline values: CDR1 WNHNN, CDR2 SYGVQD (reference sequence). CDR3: CASSEPGTEKGEQYF. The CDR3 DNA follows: TGCGCCAGCAGTGAGCCCGGGACGGAAAAAGGGGAGCAGTACTTC.

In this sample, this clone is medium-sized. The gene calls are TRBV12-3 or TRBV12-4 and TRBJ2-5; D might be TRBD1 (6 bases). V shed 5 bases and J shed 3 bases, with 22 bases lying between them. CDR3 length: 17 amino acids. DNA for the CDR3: TGTGCCAGCAGTCTGGGATACCCCGGGACAAAGAAAGAGACCCAGTACTTC. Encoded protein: CASSLGYPGTKKETQYF.

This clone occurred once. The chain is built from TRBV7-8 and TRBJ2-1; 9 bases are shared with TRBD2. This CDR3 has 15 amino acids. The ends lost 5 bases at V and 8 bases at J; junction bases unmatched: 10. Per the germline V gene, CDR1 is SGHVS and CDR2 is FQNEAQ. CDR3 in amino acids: CASSRTSVRSHEQFF. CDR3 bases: TGTGCCAGCAGCCGGACTAGCGTGAGGTCCCATGAGCAGTTCTTC.

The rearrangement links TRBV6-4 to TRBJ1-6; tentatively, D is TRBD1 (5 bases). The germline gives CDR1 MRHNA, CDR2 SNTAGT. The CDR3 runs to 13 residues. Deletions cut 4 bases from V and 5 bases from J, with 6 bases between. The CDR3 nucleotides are TGTGCCAGCAGTGTACAGGATAATTCACCCCTCCACTTT. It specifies CASSVQDNSPLHF.

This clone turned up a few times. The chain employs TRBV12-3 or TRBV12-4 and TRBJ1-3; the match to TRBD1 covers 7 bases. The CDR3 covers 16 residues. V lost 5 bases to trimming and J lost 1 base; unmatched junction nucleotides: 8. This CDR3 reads CASSIKLRGSGNTIYF. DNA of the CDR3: TGTGCCAGCAGTATCAAGCTCAGGGGGTCTGGAAACACCATATATTTT.

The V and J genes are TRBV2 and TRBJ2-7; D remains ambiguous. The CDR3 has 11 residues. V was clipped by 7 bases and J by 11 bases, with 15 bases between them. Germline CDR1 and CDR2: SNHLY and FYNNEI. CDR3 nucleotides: TGTGCCAGCACGGGCAAGGCCGTGAAGTACTTC. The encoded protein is CASTGKAVKYF.

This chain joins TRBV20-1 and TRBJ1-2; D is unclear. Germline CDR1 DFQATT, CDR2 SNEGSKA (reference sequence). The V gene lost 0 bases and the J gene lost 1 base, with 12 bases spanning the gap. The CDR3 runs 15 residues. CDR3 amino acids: CSARDRSGVNYGYTF. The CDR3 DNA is TGCAGTGCTAGAGATCGGTCCGGGGTTAACTATGGCTACACCTTC.

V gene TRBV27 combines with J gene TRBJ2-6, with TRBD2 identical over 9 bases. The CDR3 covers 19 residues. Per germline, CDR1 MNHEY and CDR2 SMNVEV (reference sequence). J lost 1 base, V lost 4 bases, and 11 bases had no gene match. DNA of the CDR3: TGTGCCAGCAGTTGCCCCCCGCGGGGGGGGAGATCTGGGGCCAACGTCCTGACTTTC. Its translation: CASSCPPRGGRSGANVLTF.

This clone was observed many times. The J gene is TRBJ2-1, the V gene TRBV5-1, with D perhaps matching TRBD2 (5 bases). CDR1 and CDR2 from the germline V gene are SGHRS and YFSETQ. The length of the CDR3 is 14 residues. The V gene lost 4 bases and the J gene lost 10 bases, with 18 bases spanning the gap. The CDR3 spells CASSTGRGPSEQFF. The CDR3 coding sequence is TGCGCCAGCAGCACCGGACGGGGTCCCTCGGAGCAGTTCTTC.

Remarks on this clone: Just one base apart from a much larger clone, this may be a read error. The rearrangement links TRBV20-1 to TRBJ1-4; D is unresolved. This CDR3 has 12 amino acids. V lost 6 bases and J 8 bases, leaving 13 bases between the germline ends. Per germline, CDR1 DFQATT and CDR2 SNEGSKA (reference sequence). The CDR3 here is CSASVLGEKLFF. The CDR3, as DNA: TGCAGTGCCAGTGTCTTGGGGGAAAAACTGTTTTTT.

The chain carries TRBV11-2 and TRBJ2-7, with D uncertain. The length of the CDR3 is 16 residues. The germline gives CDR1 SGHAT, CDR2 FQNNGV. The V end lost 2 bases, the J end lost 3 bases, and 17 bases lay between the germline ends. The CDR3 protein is CASSLTQSSAYYEQYF. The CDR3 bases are TGTGCCAGCAGCTTAACACAGTCCAGCGCCTACTACGAGCAGTACTTC.

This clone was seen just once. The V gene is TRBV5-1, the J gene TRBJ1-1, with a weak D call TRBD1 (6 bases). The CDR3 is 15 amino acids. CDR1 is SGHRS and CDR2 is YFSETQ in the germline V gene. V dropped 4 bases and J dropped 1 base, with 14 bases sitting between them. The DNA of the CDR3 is TGCGCCAGCAGCGCCCAATTACAGGGGAACACTGAAGCTTTCTTT. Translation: CASSAQLQGNTEAFF. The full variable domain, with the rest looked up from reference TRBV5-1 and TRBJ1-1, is KAGVTQTPRYLIKTRGQQVTLSCSPISGHRSVSWYQQTPGQGLQFLFEYFSETQRNKGNFPGRFSGRQFSNSRSEMNVSTLELGDSALYLCASSAQLQGNTEAFFGQGTRLTVV.

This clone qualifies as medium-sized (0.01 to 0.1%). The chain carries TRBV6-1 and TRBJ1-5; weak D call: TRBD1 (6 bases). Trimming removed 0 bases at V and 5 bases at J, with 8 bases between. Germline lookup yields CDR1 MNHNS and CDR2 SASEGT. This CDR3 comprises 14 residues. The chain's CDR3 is CASSEARGDQPQHF. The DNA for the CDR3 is TGTGCCAGCAGTGAAGCTAGGGGGGATCAGCCCCAGCATTTT.

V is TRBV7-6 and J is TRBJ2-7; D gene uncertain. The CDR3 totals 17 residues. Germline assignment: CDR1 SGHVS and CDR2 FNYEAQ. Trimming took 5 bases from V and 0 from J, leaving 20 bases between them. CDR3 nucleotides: TGTGCCAGCAGCCGACCAGCGCGCGACTTGGGCTCCTACGAGCAGTACTTC. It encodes CASSRPARDLGSYEQYF.

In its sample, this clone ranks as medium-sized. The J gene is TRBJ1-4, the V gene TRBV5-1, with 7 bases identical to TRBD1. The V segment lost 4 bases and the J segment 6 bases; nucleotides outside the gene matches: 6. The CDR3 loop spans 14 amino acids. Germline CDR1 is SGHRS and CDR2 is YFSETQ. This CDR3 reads CASSGWTGDEKLFF. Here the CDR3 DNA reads TGCGCCAGCAGCGGCTGGACAGGAGATGAAAAACTGTTTTTT.

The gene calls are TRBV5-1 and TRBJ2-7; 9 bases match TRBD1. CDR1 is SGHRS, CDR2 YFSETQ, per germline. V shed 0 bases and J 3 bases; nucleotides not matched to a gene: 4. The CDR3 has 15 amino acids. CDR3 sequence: CASSLGSGQGYEQYF. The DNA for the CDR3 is TGCGCCAGCAGCTTGGGGTCGGGACAGGGCTACGAGCAGTACTTC.

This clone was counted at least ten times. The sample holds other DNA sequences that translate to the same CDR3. CDR3 region: CASSVEGGNTEAFF. CDR3 sequence (DNA): TGTGCCAGCAGCGTAGAAGGAGGTAACACTGAAGCTTTCTTT. The chain combines TRBV9 with TRBJ1-1; unclear D gene. V was trimmed by 0 bases and J by 2 bases, leaving 8 bases between them. Germline V gives CDR1 SGDLS, CDR2 YYNGEE. The CDR3 runs 14 residues.